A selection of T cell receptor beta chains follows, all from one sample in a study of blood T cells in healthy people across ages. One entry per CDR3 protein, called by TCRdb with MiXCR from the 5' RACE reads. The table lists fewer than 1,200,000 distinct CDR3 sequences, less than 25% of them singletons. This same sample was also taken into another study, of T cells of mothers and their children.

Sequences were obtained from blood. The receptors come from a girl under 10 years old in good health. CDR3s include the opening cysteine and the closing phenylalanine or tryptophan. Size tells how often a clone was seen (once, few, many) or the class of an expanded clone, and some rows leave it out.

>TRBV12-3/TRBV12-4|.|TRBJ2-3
CASSSGTASTDAQYF
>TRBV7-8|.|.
CASSLPLDHEQYF
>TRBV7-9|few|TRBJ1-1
CASFKLDTNTEAFF
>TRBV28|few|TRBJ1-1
CASSLGDRVRAFF
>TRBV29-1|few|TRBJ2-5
CSVDRTQGETQYF
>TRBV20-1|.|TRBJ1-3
CSAMTETIYF
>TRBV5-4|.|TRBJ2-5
CANSLELAGGVQTQYF
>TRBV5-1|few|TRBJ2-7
CASSGGAANSYEQYF
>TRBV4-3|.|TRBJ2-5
CASSQPSLGETQYF
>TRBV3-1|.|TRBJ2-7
CASSPGPSGEQYF
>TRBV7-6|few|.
CASSRRTGLGFYEQYF
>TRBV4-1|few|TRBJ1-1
CASSQAARAATEAFF
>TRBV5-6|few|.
CASSSLRTRGEQYF
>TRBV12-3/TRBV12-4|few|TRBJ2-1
CASLAPSDEQFF
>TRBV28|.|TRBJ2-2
CASSPTAGVWGSGELFF
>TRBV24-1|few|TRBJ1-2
CATQGLDGYTF
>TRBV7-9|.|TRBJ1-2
CASSSRPGQGEWYGYTF
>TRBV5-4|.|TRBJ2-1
CASSIGQGKSRNEQFF
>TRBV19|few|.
CASQTPKGETQYF
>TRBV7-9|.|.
CASILRPGQDYNEQFF
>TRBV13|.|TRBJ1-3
CASSRMPDSGNTIYF
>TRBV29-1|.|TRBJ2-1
CSGLGGLNNEQFF
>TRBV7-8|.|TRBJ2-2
CASSSLLAIDSNTGELFF
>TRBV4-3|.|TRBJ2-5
CASSQRQGIWETQYF
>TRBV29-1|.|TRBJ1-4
CSVEDDSFVGEKLFF
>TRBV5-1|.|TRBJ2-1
CASSLEFGRDNEQFF
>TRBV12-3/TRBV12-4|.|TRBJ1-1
CASSPTGTGEAFF
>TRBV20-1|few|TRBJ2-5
CSSTRFTSGEETQYF
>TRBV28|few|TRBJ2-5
CASSLAGSRQETQYF
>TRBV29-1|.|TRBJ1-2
CSAPVAYGYTF
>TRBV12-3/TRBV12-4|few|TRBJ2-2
CASSRFFRANTGELFF
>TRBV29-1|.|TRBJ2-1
CSVEPGDNEQFF
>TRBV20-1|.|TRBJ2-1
CSARDLGGPYNEQFF
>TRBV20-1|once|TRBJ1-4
CSARDLREKLFF
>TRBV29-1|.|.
CSVEWDDPGEETQYF
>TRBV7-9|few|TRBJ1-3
CASVPSGSGGNTIYF
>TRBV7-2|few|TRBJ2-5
CASSLNPNRRGETQYF
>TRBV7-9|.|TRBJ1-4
CASSRPGQSYEKLFF
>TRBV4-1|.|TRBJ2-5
CASSTLILAGMETQYF
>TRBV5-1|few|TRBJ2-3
CASSLALKSTDTQYF
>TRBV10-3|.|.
CVISPNPIGSKKTQYF
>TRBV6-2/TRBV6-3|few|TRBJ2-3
CASETGGLGQDTQYF
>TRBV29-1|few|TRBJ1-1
CSAGQGGNTEAFF
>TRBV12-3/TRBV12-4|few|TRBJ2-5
CASSPASGTHNEQLF
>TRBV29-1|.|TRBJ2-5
CSVEDPRSGSQETQYF
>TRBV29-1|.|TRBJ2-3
CSVDRPTERSSTDTQYF
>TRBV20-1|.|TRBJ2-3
CSARETSGVADTQYF
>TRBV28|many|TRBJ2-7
CASSLDRVSYEQYF
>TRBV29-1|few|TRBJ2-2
CSVDKGAGTGELFF
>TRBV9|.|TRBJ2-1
CASSPRGGASNNEQFF